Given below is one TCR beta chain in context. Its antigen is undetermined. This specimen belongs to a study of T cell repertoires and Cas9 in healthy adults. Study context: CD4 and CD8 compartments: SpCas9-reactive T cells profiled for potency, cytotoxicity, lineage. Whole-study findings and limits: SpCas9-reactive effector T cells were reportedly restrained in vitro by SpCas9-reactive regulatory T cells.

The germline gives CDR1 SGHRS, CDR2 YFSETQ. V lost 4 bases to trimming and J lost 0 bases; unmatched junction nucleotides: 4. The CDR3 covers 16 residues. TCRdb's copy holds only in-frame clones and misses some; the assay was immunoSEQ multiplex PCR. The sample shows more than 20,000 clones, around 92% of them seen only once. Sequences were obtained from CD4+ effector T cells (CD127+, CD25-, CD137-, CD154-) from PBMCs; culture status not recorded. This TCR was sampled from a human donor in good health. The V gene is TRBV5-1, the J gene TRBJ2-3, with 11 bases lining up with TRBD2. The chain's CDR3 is CASSRTSGGSTDTQYF. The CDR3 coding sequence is TGCGCCAGCAGCCGCACTAGCGGGGGAAGCACAGATACGCAGTATTTT.